This TCR beta chain came from a study of tumor and adjacent non-tumor tissue in lung cancer. At the level of the study: Histology: 11 to 13 adenocarcinoma, a couple of squamous cell carcinoma, 1 small cell lung cancer. Millions of productive TCRbeta reads were obtained per sample on average.

Points from the study as a whole: Tumor tissue had significantly higher TCR diversity than normal lung.

For this clonotype: Its antigen remains unknown. At one of its ends the junction is not consistent with the germline gene, which may arise from a read error.

Three rounds of nested PCR, following a modified ARM-PCR protocol, produced the TCRbeta library. Each CDR3 protein gets one entry after TCRdb re-called the multiplex PCR reads with MiXCR. The sample has approximately 120,000 distinct CDR3 sequences; about 65% are singletons. The CDR3 has 17 amino acids. Germline assignment: CDR1 MGHRA and CDR2 YSYEKL. The template was RNA from unsorted bulk tissue. Distant lung tissue was collected more than 3 cm away from the tumor edge. Sequenced input: distant non-tumor lung tissue. This sequence originates from a man in his fifties or sixties with non-small cell lung cancer. The gene calls are TRBV4-1 and TRBJ2-1; 7 bases align to TRBD2. The CDR3 here is CANSQSQRGISYNEQFF. CDR3 nucleotides: TGCGCCAACAGCCAGTCGCAGCGGGGTATCTCCTACAATGAGCAGTTCTTC.